A selection of T cell receptor beta chains follows, all from one sample in a study of long-term antiretroviral therapy in people with HIV. This table comes from immunoSEQ multiplex PCR, and its TCRdb copy is limited to in-frame clones, with some not included. The sample lists approximately 13,000 clones; roughly 80% were seen once. Material: unsorted PBMCs, obtained 1.8 years before starting antiretroviral therapy. The receptors originated from a woman in her thirties or forties with HIV. CDR3s include the opening cysteine and the closing phenylalanine or tryptophan. Only some rows state a clone size, as once, few, many or a class for expanded clones.

size	V	CDR3
NA	TRBV6-1	CASSEAPTGTGELFF
NA	TRBV21-1	CASSKGDRGGEQYF
NA	TRBV29-1	CSVRQGTLGNTEAFF
NA	TRBV11-2	CASSQGDRVDEQFF
NA	TRBV5-1	CASSLDGASTDTQYF
NA	TRBV25-1	CASSVGPSTYEQYF
NA	TRBV5-6	CASSETETKLFF
NA	TRBV7-2	CASSPRGLDRYEQYF
NA	TRBV5-1	CASSPGTARDAKNIQYF
NA	TRBV29-1	CSVEEGAFAGGYQETQYF
NA	TRBV13	CASSRRLAGGFEETQYF
NA	TRBV19	CASSGDRGPYQPQHF
NA	TRBV27	CASSLILQGGTGELFF
NA	TRBV6-6	CASSLTSGGYEQYF
NA	TRBV25-1	CASSPIHRDYGYTF
NA	TRBV4-2	CASSQKTGTSYEQYF
NA	TRBV5-1	CASSEDGTGELFF
NA	TRBV19	CASSILAGIRDEQFF
NA	TRBV10-3	CAISELGYSNQPQHF
NA	TRBV11-2	CASSDKGRGTGGYGYTF
NA	TRBV18	CASSPLQNTGELFF
NA	TRBV21-1	CASSKVETSAIYEQYF
NA	TRBV5-8	CASSLGLAGSTRSTDTQYF
NA	TRBV19	CASSLTGNPNTGELFF
NA	TRBV4-1	CASSRDSHVILTDTQYF
once	TRBV7-4	CASSPNIRLPGNTIYF
NA	TRBV4-1	CASSQDEGLALYEQYF
NA	TRBV6-5	CASSSGESSYNEQFF
once	TRBV18	CATSGGRSEKLFF
NA	TRBV7-9	CASTYTGLGNTIYF
once	TRBV9	CASQGQGSSGNTIYF
NA	TRBV14	CASSLGQGEETQYF
few	TRBV6-5	CASSYGPADLVNTIYF
NA	TRBV5-1	CASSLAGTGRNTIYF
NA	TRBV4-1	CASSQEPGSQPQHF
NA	TRBV27	CASSFGTGREKLFF
NA	TRBV19	CASSEDTFSYEQYF
NA	TRBV29-1	CSVSDGTGTYEQYF
NA	TRBV28	CASTFRGGLTEAFF
NA	TRBV7-2	CASSLVIGGRGTDTQYF